The TCR beta chain under discussion was sequenced for a study of monozygotic twins with inflammatory bowel disease. Reanalyzing the 5' RACE reads, TCRdb keeps one entry per CDR3 protein, without DNA. This repertoire includes about 210,000 distinct CDR3 sequences. The germline V gene encodes CDR1 LNHDA and CDR2 SQIVND (reference sequence). The CDR3 has 14 amino acids. Study-level findings and limits: Twins with IBD were found to have lower TCRbeta diversity (inverse Simpson) than healthy co-twins. The analysis failed to separate different T cell subtypes. Especially with disease activity, IBD patients had fewer clonotypes in common with others than healthy twins did. It was observed that concordant and discordant twins did not differ in repertoire similarity, possibly given limited power.

Remarks on this clonotype: Antigen: not known.

The sequenced sample consisted of blood. This TCR was sampled from a human donor with ulcerative colitis or Crohn's disease, or a healthy co-twin of an affected twin (not recorded which). This chain connects TRBV19 to TRBJ2-2; the D gene TCRdb calls, TRBD2, cannot be checked with no DNA. Here the CDR3 reads CASSIGLLAGELFF. Supplemented by reference TRBV19 and TRBJ2-2, the full variable domain reads DGGITQSPKYLFRKEGQNVTLSCEQNLNHDAMYWYRQDPGQGLRLIYYSQIVNDFQKGDIAEGYSVSREKKESFPLTVTSAQKNPTAFYLCASSIGLLAGELFFGEGSRLTVL.